The 24 T cell receptor beta chains listed next were all sequenced from one sample in a study of Ad26.COV2.S vaccination and SARS-CoV-2 variants. Treatment denoted: some 20 received Ad26.COV2.S at low or high dose, single or two shots; 5 received placebo; per-sample allocation not given. Specimen acquisition occurred on day 63 following the initial vaccine or placebo injection. Profiling relied on immunoSEQ multiplex PCR, and the TCRdb table lists in-frame clones only, not all of them. The sample lists some 320,000 clones, about 86% occurring once. The source material was peripheral blood, sampled in a trial of Ad26.COV2.S vaccine versus placebo. The receptors here all came from a person aged 18 to 65 who received the Ad26.COV2.S COVID-19 vaccine or a placebo.

V usage is TRBV6-5 and J usage is TRBJ1-6; weak D call: TRBD1 (5 bases). V dropped 10 bases and J dropped 10 bases, with 11 bases sitting between them. Germline V gene data show CDR1 as MNHEY and CDR2 as SVGAGI. This CDR3 contains 11 residues. CDR3 sequence (DNA): TGTGCCATGGGGGTTGAGTCACCCCTCCACTTT. Translation: CAMGVESPLHF.

The chain recombines TRBV18 with TRBJ1-2; D unresolved. V was clipped by 4 bases and J by 7 bases, with 7 bases between them. CDR1 is KGHSH, CDR2 LQKENI, per germline. The CDR3 loop spans 11 amino acids. The CDR3 is CASSQGGGYTF. CDR3 sequence (DNA): TGTGCCAGCTCACAGGGAGGTGGCTACACCTTC. The whole variable domain, filled in from reference TRBV18 and TRBJ1-2, reads NAGVMQNPRHLVRRRGQEARLRCSPMKGHSHVYWYRQLPEEGLKFMVYLQKENIIDESGMPKERFSAEFPKEGPSILRIQQVVRGDSAAYFCASSQGGGYTFGSGTRLTVV.

The chain couples TRBV6-5 to TRBJ2-1; a weak D match, TRBD1 (5 bases). This CDR3 has 13 amino acids. The ends were cut back, 2 bases at V and 7 bases at J, with 9 bases in the middle. Germline CDR1 reads MNHEY; CDR2 reads SVGAGI. CDR3 coding DNA: TGTGCCAGCAGTTACGGGCAGGGAAATGAGCAGTTCTTC. The encoded protein is CASSYGQGNEQFF.

This sequence joins TRBV6-5 and TRBJ1-6, with D perhaps TRBD1 (5 bases). CDR1 and CDR2 (germline): MNHEY, SVGAGI. V dropped 4 bases and J dropped 0 bases, with 10 bases sitting between them. The CDR3 is 16 residues long. CDR3 region: CASSSTDSSYNSPLHF. The CDR3 DNA follows: TGTGCCAGCAGTTCTACAGACAGCTCCTATAATTCACCCCTCCACTTT.

This clone was seen just once. This chain connects TRBV7-8 to TRBJ1-2; 7 bases fit TRBD1. The junction had 7 bases not matched to a gene; V was cut back by 5 bases and J by 4 bases. CDR1 SGHVS and CDR2 FQNEAQ come from the germline V gene. The CDR3 length is 14 residues. In DNA, the CDR3 is TGTGCCAGCAGCGGCCGGGACAGCGCCTATGGCTACACCTTC. Its protein product is CASSGRDSAYGYTF.

The CDR3 bases are TGCGCCAGCATCCACGGAGAGACCCAGTACTTC. This sequence encodes CASIHGETQYF. The V and J genes are TRBV5-1 and TRBJ2-5, with unresolved D. Trimming pared 6 bases from V and 4 bases from J, leaving 7 bases between. The CDR3 contains 11 residues. From germline, CDR1 is SGHRS and CDR2 YFSETQ. The whole variable domain, remainder taken from reference TRBV5-1 and TRBJ2-5, is KAGVTQTPRYLIKTRGQQVTLSCSPISGHRSVSWYQQTPGQGLQFLFEYFSETQRNKGNFPGRFSGRQFSNSRSEMNVSTLELGDSALYLCASIHGETQYFGPGTRLLVL.

CDR3 nucleotides: TGTGCCAGCAGTTACCCGAACAGGGGGCCGATGAACACTGAAGCTTTCTTT. This encodes CASSYPNRGPMNTEAFF. V gene TRBV6-2 or TRBV6-3 combines with J gene TRBJ1-1, with 9 bases lining up with TRBD1. From germline, CDR1 is MNHEY and CDR2 SVGEGT. The junction had 7 bases not matched to a gene; V was cut back by 2 bases and J by 0 bases. The length of the CDR3 is 17 residues.

The V gene is TRBV9, the J gene TRBJ1-2; D may be TRBD1 (6 bases). V was shortened by 4 bases and J by 1 base, with 14 bases between the two germline ends. This CDR3 is built from 15 residues. Germline CDR1 and CDR2: SGDLS and YYNGEE. The CDR3 DNA reads as TGTGCCAGCAGCCCTAGACAGGCGATTAACTATGGCTACACCTTC. This codes for CASSPRQAINYGYTF.

The chain carries TRBV3-1 (or the pseudogene TRBV3-2) and TRBJ1-2, with a tentative D call TRBD1 (5 bases). The CDR3 spans 17 residues. CDR1 and CDR2 from the germline V gene are LGHDT and YNNKEL (reference sequence). Trimming removed 2 bases at V and 3 bases at J, with 19 bases between. Here the CDR3 reads CASSQFLTGGSDYGYTF. The CDR3 DNA reads TGTGCCAGCAGCCAATTCTTGACGGGGGGTTCCGACTATGGCTACACCTTC.

J is TRBJ2-1 and V is TRBV11-3, with TRBD2 identical over 9 bases. V trimming: 1 base; J trimming: 8 bases; junction bases outside the gene matches: 6. The CDR3 runs to 15 residues. The germline V gene has CDR1 SGHNT and CDR2 YENEEA. The chain's CDR3 is CASSLGGGAIDEQFF. The CDR3 DNA reads TGTGCCAGCAGCTTAGGCGGGGGGGCTATTGATGAGCAGTTCTTC.

V usage is TRBV4-3 and J usage is TRBJ2-7, with unresolved D. CDR1 and CDR2 (germline): LGHNA, YSLEER. Trimming pared 0 bases from V and 10 bases from J, leaving 19 bases between. The CDR3 covers 15 residues. The CDR3 sequence is CASSQERKAPFSQYF. The CDR3 bases are TGCGCCAGCAGCCAAGAAAGGAAGGCACCGTTTTCTCAGTACTTC.

This clone turned up a few times. This chain uses TRBV14 with TRBJ2-7; 7 positions agree with TRBD1. Germline trimming cut 4 bases from V and 4 bases from J; bases unmatched to any gene: 13. The length of the CDR3 is 16 residues. Germline CDR1 reads SGHDN; CDR2 reads FVKESK. This chain's CDR3 is CASSPYRDRVGYEQYF. The CDR3 nucleotides read TGTGCCAGCAGCCCGTACCGCGACAGGGTCGGGTACGAGCAGTACTTC.

This clone is a singleton in its sample. The chain uses TRBV7-9 and TRBJ2-3, with D maybe TRBD2 (6 bases). Trimming stripped 2 bases from V and 3 bases from J, with 18 bases between. This CDR3 spans 17 amino acids. CDR1 is SEHNR, CDR2 FQNEAQ, per germline (reference sequence). The CDR3 DNA is TGTGCCAGCAGCTTAAGGTGGACCAGCGGGCCTACAGATACGCAGTATTTT. This translates into CASSLRWTSGPTDTQYF.

This chain joins TRBV4-1 and TRBJ1-2, with D possibly TRBD1 on 6 matching bases. From germline, CDR1 is MGHRA and CDR2 YSYEKL. The CDR3 consists of 15 residues. V was pared by 0 bases and J by 6 bases, with 14 bases between. In nucleotides, the CDR3 is TGCGCCAGCAGCCAAGATCAGGACAGAAAGAATGGCTACACCTTC. It specifies CASSQDQDRKNGYTF.

In regard to this clone: One junction end does not reproduce the germline sequence, and a read error may be involved. This chain links TRBV7-7 with TRBJ1-5; no definite D call. Germline V gives CDR1 SSHAT, CDR2 FNYEAQ (reference sequence). The CDR3 is 16 residues long. Here the CDR3 reads CASSLARNTGRQPQHF. DNA for the CDR3: TGTGCTAGCAGCTTAGCGCGAAACACCGGACGTCAGCCCCAGCATTTT.

The chain is built from TRBV7-8 and TRBJ2-3; 14 positions agree with TRBD2. Looked up from germline, CDR1 is SGHVS and CDR2 is FQNEAQ. The CDR3 spans 18 residues. V dropped 4 bases and J dropped 0; count of bases not matched to a gene: 6. CDR3 DNA: TGTGCCAGCAGCTCCCGACTAGCGGGGGGGTCTAGCACAGATACGCAGTATTTT. Residues: CASSSRLAGGSSTDTQYF.

The chain combines TRBV11-2 with TRBJ1-2; D is ambiguous. This CDR3 comprises 14 residues. The V end lost 0 bases, the J end lost 5 bases, and 10 bases lay between the germline ends. CDR1 and CDR2 (germline): SGHAT, FQNNGV. This CDR3 is CASSLEPQGYGYTF. The CDR3 nucleotides are TGTGCCAGCAGCTTAGAACCTCAAGGGTATGGCTACACCTTC.

The rearrangement links TRBV6-5 to TRBJ2-7; D remains ambiguous. Germline CDR1 reads MNHEY; CDR2 reads SVGAGI. The length of the CDR3 is 16 residues. Trimming took off 0 bases at V and 2 bases at J, with 14 bases between the two ends. The DNA for the CDR3 is TGTGCCAGCAGTTACTCGGGTAACCGAGGAACCTACGAGCAGTACTTC. Its translation is CASSYSGNRGTYEQYF.

The chain couples TRBV4-3 to TRBJ1-1; D gene unclear. Trimming took 1 base from V and 5 from J, leaving 17 bases between them. The CDR3 spans 16 residues. The germline V gene has CDR1 LGHNA and CDR2 YSLEER. The CDR3 sequence is CASSQGGFTTGTEAFF. Here the CDR3 DNA reads TGCGCCAGCAGCCAAGGCGGGTTCACTACGGGGACTGAAGCTTTCTTT.

This chain uses TRBV6-5 with TRBJ1-2, with TRBD1 as a possible D gene (6 bases). The CDR3 sequence is 13 residues long. The V end was cut by 1 base, the J end by 8 bases, with 11 bases between. CDR1 is MNHEY and CDR2 is SVGAGI in the germline V gene. As DNA, the CDR3 is TGTGCCAGCAGTTACTACCAAGACAGGGGCTACACCTTC. It translates to CASSYYQDRGYTF.

This clone was recorded only once. The rearrangement links TRBV18 to TRBJ2-2, with 10 bases that match TRBD2. V shed 1 base and J 1 base; nucleotides not matched to a gene: 6. Germline loops: CDR1 KGHSH, CDR2 LQKENI. The CDR3 sequence is 18 residues long. The chain's CDR3 is CASSPRGSGGLNTGELFF. The CDR3 DNA is TGTGCCAGCTCACCACGTGGTAGCGGGGGGCTGAACACCGGGGAGCTGTTTTTT.

This clone occurred once. V is TRBV5-1 and J is TRBJ2-7, with a tentative D call TRBD2 (5 bases). Deletions cut 4 bases from V and 2 bases from J, with 22 bases between. The CDR3 length is 17 residues. Germline V gene sequence: CDR1 SGHRS, CDR2 YFSETQ. CDR3 in DNA: TGCGCCAGCAGCCCCCCCTCTGCTGCGGGCGCCGCCTACGAGCAGTACTTC. This encodes CASSPPSAAGAAYEQYF.

The V and J genes are TRBV4-1 and TRBJ2-4; D gene uncertain. The CDR3 extends over 14 amino acids. Germline assignment: CDR1 MGHRA and CDR2 YSYEKL. The V end lost 0 bases, the J end lost 0 bases, and 3 bases lay between the germline ends. The CDR3: CASSQDLAKNIQYF. CDR3 nucleotides: TGCGCCAGCAGCCAAGACCTAGCCAAAAACATTCAGTACTTC.

This chain links TRBV7-9 with TRBJ2-5; a possible D gene is TRBD1 (6 bases). Germline V gene data show CDR1 as SEHNR and CDR2 as FQNEAQ (reference sequence). The ends were cut back, 4 bases at V and 0 bases at J, with 12 bases in the middle. The CDR3 loop spans 15 amino acids. The CDR3 DNA follows: TGTGCCAGCAGCTCTCCACAGGGATACCAAGAGACCCAGTACTTC. Its protein product is CASSSPQGYQETQYF.